Below, 32 T cell receptor beta chains from the same sample are listed, as sequenced in a study of CD8 T cells in Susac syndrome (dated by TCRdb to the late 2010s). The receptor library was made with the immunoSEQ multiplex PCR assay. RNA was extracted using the RNeasy kit, and roughly 0.45 to 1 microgram was reverse transcribed with random hexamers. The public reads were reanalyzed by TCRdb: fastp trimming at Q25, MiXCR alignment, in-frame beta chains only. Here each entry gathers all rows of one CDR3 protein and keeps the most common genes and DNA. This sample gives 92,000 or so distinct CDR3 sequences in total; roughly 95% of them show up just once. Roughly 0.62% of the sample is in the top ten clones. The specimen sequenced was CD8+ T cells from PBMCs. Receptors originate from a human donor with Susac syndrome.

The chain links TRBV4-1 to TRBJ2-7; D unclear. Trimming took 4 bases from V and 6 from J, leaving 19 bases between them. The CDR3 extends over 15 amino acids. Germline-derived CDR1 and CDR2 are MGHRA and YSYEKL. As DNA, the CDR3 is TGCGCCAGCAGCCCCGCTAGGGCAGCCGGCGGCGAGCAGTACTTC. Translated, it gives CASSPARAAGGEQYF.

This chain joins TRBV29-1 and TRBJ2-2; weak D call: TRBD2 (5 bases). Germline V gives CDR1 SQVTM, CDR2 ANQGSEA. Trimming removed 4 bases at V and 7 bases at J, with 10 bases between. This CDR3 has 12 amino acids. The CDR3 loop is CSVVSGFGELFF. The DNA of the CDR3 is TGCAGCGTTGTCTCGGGATTCGGGGAGCTGTTTTTT.

This clonotype was counted a single time. CDR3 nucleotides: TGTGCCAGCACCCCCCCCTGGGAGGCTGAAAATTCAGAGACCCAGTACTTC. Translated, it gives CASTPPWEAENSETQYF. V gene TRBV7-9 combines with J gene TRBJ2-5; D might be TRBD2 (6 bases). The ends were cut back, 7 bases at V and 4 bases at J, with 25 bases in the middle. The CDR3 spans 17 residues. The germline gives CDR1 SEHNR, CDR2 FQNEAQ (reference sequence).

The chain uses TRBV3-1 and TRBJ2-1; D is perhaps TRBD1 (6 bases). Looked up from germline, CDR1 is LGHDT and CDR2 is YNNKEL (reference sequence). Trimming cost V 11 bases and J 4 bases, with 15 bases left between them. CDR3 length: 13 residues. Here the CDR3 reads CAARGPTYNEQFF. CDR3 sequence (DNA): TGTGCCGCCAGGGGCCCTACTTACAATGAGCAGTTCTTC.

This rearrangement joins TRBV5-1 to TRBJ1-1, with 7 nucleotides matching TRBD1. Germline assignment: CDR1 SGHRS and CDR2 YFSETQ. This CDR3 is 14 amino acids long. The V segment lost 3 bases and the J segment 1 base; nucleotides outside the gene matches: 3. CDR3 region: CASSYGTENTEAFF. For the CDR3, the DNA is TGCGCCAGCAGCTACGGGACAGAGAACACTGAAGCTTTCTTT.

This clonotype was seen only once. The chain employs TRBV20-1 and TRBJ2-5, with 8 bases matching TRBD2. J was trimmed by 6 bases and V by 5 bases; bases with no gene match: 14. The CDR3 is made up of 15 amino acids. The germline gives CDR1 DFQATT, CDR2 SNEGSKA (reference sequence). The DNA for the CDR3 is TGCAGTGCTGAGAATCCGGGACTAGAGGTCCAGACCCAGTACTTC. Amino acid sequence: CSAENPGLEVQTQYF.

CDR3 coding DNA: TGCGCCAGCAGCTTGAGCGACAGGGGGGGGACTGAAGCTTTCTTT. This gives the protein CASSLSDRGGTEAFF. The genes are TRBV4-1 and TRBJ1-1; TRBD1 agrees at 9 bases. V trimming: 5 bases; J trimming: 5 bases; junction bases outside the gene matches: 9. The CDR3 loop spans 15 amino acids. Per germline, CDR1 MGHRA and CDR2 YSYEKL.

This clonotype was detected a few times. The V and J genes are TRBV7-8 and TRBJ1-1; TRBD1 is a possible D gene (5 bases). Trimming removed 7 bases from V and 7 bases from J, with 16 bases in between. There are 13 residues in the CDR3. Germline assignment: CDR1 SGHVS and CDR2 FQNEAQ. The CDR3 is CASTRSGNGEAFF. The DNA for the CDR3 is TGTGCCAGCACGAGATCAGGGAACGGTGAAGCTTTCTTT.

The genes are TRBV6-5 and TRBJ2-1; D call uncertain. Trimming shortened V by 2 bases and J by 0 bases, and 11 bases separated the two germline ends. The CDR3 has 16 residues. Germline CDR1 and CDR2: MNHEY and SVGAGI. CDR3: CASSYRRPSSYNEQFF. In nucleotides, the CDR3 is TGTGCCAGCAGTTACAGGCGACCGAGCTCCTACAATGAGCAGTTCTTC.

The chain carries TRBV29-1 and TRBJ2-5, with D perhaps matching TRBD2 (5 bases). CDR3 length: 11 amino acids. Trimming cost V 7 bases and J 12 bases, with 18 bases left between them. Germline V CDR1 and CDR2: SQVTM, ANQGSEA. The CDR3 DNA follows: TGCAGCGGTGCCGGACGGGAAGAAGAGTACTTC. Translation: CSGAGREEEYF.

This chain uses TRBV3-1 with TRBJ2-7, with D possibly TRBD1 on 5 matching bases. Germline V lookup: CDR1 LGHDT, CDR2 YNNKEL (reference sequence). The CDR3 is 14 residues long. Trimming stripped 1 base from V and 4 bases from J, with 11 bases between. In nucleotides, the CDR3 is TGTGCCAGCAGCCAAGGCAGGGCTAGTTACGAGCAGTACTTC. This sequence encodes CASSQGRASYEQYF.

This clonotype has a single count. V is TRBV15 and J is TRBJ2-3, with a possible D match to TRBD2 (6 bases). The CDR3 loop spans 15 amino acids. Per germline, CDR1 LNHNV and CDR2 YYDKDF (reference sequence). V shed 9 bases and J shed 0 bases, with 16 bases lying between them. This CDR3 reads CATRYGGTSTDTQYF. CDR3 in DNA: TGTGCCACGCGCTACGGGGGTACTAGCACAGATACGCAGTATTTT.

The CDR3 protein is CASSEQAAEQFF. In DNA, the CDR3 is TGTGCCAGCAGTGAACAGGCCGCTGAGCAGTTCTTC. The chain employs TRBV6-1 and TRBJ2-1; D is uncertain. This CDR3 has 12 amino acids. Germline CDR1 and CDR2: MNHNS and SASEGT. V gave up 2 bases and J gave up 9 bases, with 8 bases separating them.

The CDR3: CTSRAGRYSPLHF. CDR3 sequence (DNA): TGTACCTCGCGGGCAGGGAGGTACTCACCCCTCCACTTT. The chain carries TRBV28 and TRBJ1-6; a possible D gene is TRBD1 (5 bases). Germline V CDR1 and CDR2: MDHEN, SYDVKM. The CDR3 covers 13 residues.

The rearrangement joins TRBV28 to TRBJ1-1; TRBD1 matches at 7 bases. The V and J ends lost 5 bases and 2 bases, in that order; junction bases with no gene match: 8. Germline V gene lookup returns CDR1 MDHEN and CDR2 SYDVKM. The CDR3 covers 15 residues. As DNA, the CDR3 is TGTGCCAGCAGTCCCCACAGGGGAAGCAACACTGAAGCTTTCTTT. This sequence encodes CASSPHRGSNTEAFF. The full variable domain, completed using reference TRBV28 and TRBJ1-1, is DVKVTQSSRYLVKRTGEKVFLECVQDMDHENMFWYRQDPGLGLRLIYFSYDVKMKEKGDIPEGYSVSREKKERFSLILESASTNQTSMYLCASSPHRGSNTEAFFGQGTRLTVV.

This chain joins TRBV5-6 and TRBJ2-4; D perhaps matches TRBD1 (5 bases). V was cut by 4 bases and J by 5 bases, with 7 bases left in between. Germline assignment: CDR1 SGHDT and CDR2 YYEEEE. The CDR3 is 12 amino acids. The chain's CDR3 is CASSQGENIQYF. In DNA form, the CDR3 reads TGTGCCAGCAGCCAAGGGGAAAACATTCAGTACTTC.

V is TRBV28 and J is TRBJ2-1, with 11 positions matching TRBD1. V was pared by 3 bases and J by 6 bases, with 1 base of the junction left unmatched. Germline V gene sequence: CDR1 MDHEN, CDR2 SYDVKM. The CDR3 covers 14 residues. CDR3 in amino acids: CASSLDRGRNEQFF. CDR3 nucleotide sequence: TGTGCCAGCAGTTTGGACAGGGGGCGCAATGAGCAGTTCTTC.

The table lists this clonotype with a count of one. The V call is TRBV10-3, the J call TRBJ1-2; TRBD1 might be the D (5 bases). CDR1 is ENHRY and CDR2 is SYGVKD in the germline V gene. This CDR3 has 16 amino acids. Trimming took 0 bases from V and 8 from J, leaving 19 bases between them. The CDR3 protein is CAISESGGARVSGYTF. The CDR3 DNA reads as TGTGCCATCAGTGAGTCTGGTGGGGCCCGGGTCTCAGGCTACACCTTC.

The CDR3 nucleotides read TGTGCCAGCAGTGACCTGGTAGGGACCCAGTACTTC. It encodes CASSDLVGTQYF. The chain recombines TRBV2 with TRBJ2-5; D unresolved. Germline V gene lookup returns CDR1 SNHLY and CDR2 FYNNEI. Trimming pared 3 bases from V and 7 bases from J, leaving 9 bases between. This CDR3 comprises 12 residues.

This clonotype was observed once. V usage is TRBV5-6 and J usage is TRBJ2-7; TRBD2 is a possible D gene (6 bases). Trimming stripped 4 bases from V and 8 bases from J, with 22 bases between. The germline CDR1 and CDR2 sequences are SGHDT and YYEEEE. CDR3 length: 15 amino acids. The CDR3 reads CASSRKDGTPTKQYF. In nucleotides, the CDR3 is TGTGCCAGCAGCCGTAAAGACGGGACTCCTACGAAGCAGTACTTC.

This chain connects TRBV3-1 to TRBJ1-2, with D possibly matching TRBD1 (6 bases). This CDR3 is 15 amino acids long. V was cut by 4 bases and J by 3 bases, with 15 bases left in between. Per germline, CDR1 LGHDT and CDR2 YNNKEL (reference sequence). CDR3 nucleotides: TGTGCCAGCAGCCCCTGGGGCAGGGGAGACTATGGCTACACCTTC. Amino acid sequence: CASSPWGRGDYGYTF.

The V call is TRBV6-6, the J call TRBJ2-1, with D maybe TRBD1 (6 bases). V was clipped by 2 bases and J by 5 bases, with 10 bases between them. Germline V gene data show CDR1 as MNHNY and CDR2 as SVGAGI (reference sequence). There are 14 residues in the CDR3. The CDR3 reads CASSYGQGNNEQFF. The CDR3 coding sequence is TGTGCCAGCAGTTACGGTCAGGGGAACAATGAGCAGTTCTTC.

The gene calls are TRBV5-1 and TRBJ2-7; D is uncertain. The CDR3 has 14 residues. In germline, CDR1 is SGHRS, CDR2 YFSETQ. Trimming pared 4 bases from V and 3 bases from J, leaving 14 bases between. DNA of the CDR3: TGCGCCAGCAGCCCCAGAACGGCGGACTACGAGCAGTACTTC. Translation: CASSPRTADYEQYF.

The V and J genes are TRBV2 and TRBJ1-5; no clear D gene. V lost 3 bases and J 3 bases, leaving 9 bases between the germline ends. Germline assignment: CDR1 SNHLY and CDR2 FYNNEI. The CDR3 totals 14 residues. This CDR3 reads CASSENDLNQPQHF. As DNA, the CDR3 is TGTGCCAGCAGTGAGAATGACCTCAATCAGCCCCAGCATTTT. Full variable domain (missing parts from reference TRBV2 and TRBJ1-5): EPEVTQTPSHQVTQMGQEVILRCVPISNHLYFYWYRQILGQKVEFLVSFYNNEISEKSEIFDDQFSVERPDGSNFTLKIRSTKLEDSAMYFCASSENDLNQPQHFGDGTRLSIL.

V usage is TRBV6-2 or TRBV6-3 and J usage is TRBJ1-2, with 7 nucleotides matching TRBD1. Germline CDR1 MNHEY, CDR2 SVGEGT. V lost 5 bases to trimming and J lost 2 bases; unmatched junction nucleotides: 8. The CDR3 length is 15 residues. The DNA of the CDR3 is TGTGCCAGCAGTACGCGGGACAGAAGGAACTATGGCTACACCTTC. This codes for CASSTRDRRNYGYTF.

The gene calls are TRBV12-5 and TRBJ1-1; 7 bases map to TRBD1. The CDR3 is 14 amino acids. Looked up from germline, CDR1 is LGHNT and CDR2 is FRNRAP. V was pared by 3 bases and J by 2 bases, with 3 bases of the junction left unmatched. Written as DNA, the CDR3 is TGTGCTAGTGGTTTTCAGGGGGGCAACACTGAAGCTTTCTTT. It encodes CASGFQGGNTEAFF.

The rearrangement uses TRBV3-1 and TRBJ2-6; 8 nucleotides align to TRBD1. The CDR3 covers 19 residues. V gave up 0 bases and J gave up 2 bases; unmatched junction bases: 9. In germline, CDR1 is LGHDT, CDR2 YNNKEL (reference sequence). CDR3 bases: TGTGCCAGCAGCCAAGACCGACAGGGGATCATGACTGGGGCCAACGTCCTGACTTTC. This translates into CASSQDRQGIMTGANVLTF.

The V gene is TRBV20-1, the J gene TRBJ2-7; D is unresolved. V dropped 5 bases and J dropped 3 bases, with 8 bases sitting between them. Germline V gene lookup returns CDR1 DFQATT and CDR2 SNEGSKA (reference sequence). This CDR3 is built from 11 residues. CDR3 nucleotides: TGCAGTGCTCCGCCTGACTACGAGCAGTACTTC. It is translated as CSAPPDYEQYF.

The chain recombines TRBV16 with TRBJ1-1; no clear D. This CDR3 has 14 residues. The germline V gene encodes CDR1 KGHSY and CDR2 FQNENV. The ends were cut back, 2 bases at V and 1 base at J, with 8 bases in the middle. The CDR3 loop reads CASSQIRGNTEAFF. The DNA of the CDR3 is TGTGCCAGCAGCCAAATAAGAGGGAACACTGAAGCTTTCTTT.

This rearrangement joins TRBV4-3 to TRBJ1-2; 7 nucleotides align to TRBD1. CDR3 size: 15 residues. Trimming at V came to 0 bases and at J to 1 base, leaving 2 bases not matched to a gene. Per germline, CDR1 LGHNA and CDR2 YSLEER. The CDR3 DNA reads as TGCGCCAGCAGCCAAGATGGACAGGTTAACTATGGCTACACCTTC. Its translation is CASSQDGQVNYGYTF.

The CDR3 DNA reads as TGCAGTGCCGCCCAGGGGACTGGGGCCAACGTCCTGACTTTC. Encoded protein: CSAAQGTGANVLTF. This chain uses TRBV20-1 with TRBJ2-6, with a tentative D call TRBD1 (6 bases). Germline assignment: CDR1 DFQATT and CDR2 SNEGSKA (reference sequence). CDR3 size: 14 residues. V shed 6 bases and J shed 2 bases, with 11 bases lying between them.

The gene calls are TRBV20-1 and TRBJ1-2; no definite D call. V lost 3 bases and J 4 bases, leaving 12 bases between the germline ends. Germline CDR1 DFQATT, CDR2 SNEGSKA (reference sequence). The CDR3 covers 13 residues. The CDR3 spells CSASDEGSYGYTF. The CDR3 DNA reads as TGCAGTGCTAGTGACGAAGGAAGCTATGGCTACACCTTC.